The text below deals with one T cell receptor (beta chain). As processed by the authors: Reference gene primer amplification gave nucleated cell count estimates. TCRdb's copy holds only in-frame clones and misses some; the assay was immunoSEQ multiplex PCR. The V and J calls and clone size are taken from that table; D and trimming were inferred from the DNA. This table holds some 520,000 clones, 80% to 90% found once. Seattle enrolled patients during active infection and tracked them longitudinally. The data belong to a study of blood T cell repertoires in COVID-19. About the research overall: Sources were T cells, B-cell-depleted T cells, or PBMCs; the material itself was cDNA or gDNA.

V was shortened by 4 bases and J by 2 bases, with 15 bases between the two germline ends. The CDR3 is 15 amino acids. The V gene's germline CDR1 is SGHKS and CDR2 YYEKEE (reference sequence). The sequence came from a man aged 18 to 29 with COVID-19, enrolled during active disease. The sample comprised peripheral blood. The chain uses TRBV5-5 and TRBJ2-5, with TRBD2 as a possible D gene (6 bases). In DNA, the CDR3 is TGTGCCAGCAGCGGAGGGCCTAGTCCTCAAGAGACCCAGTACTTC. It yields the protein CASSGGPSPQETQYF.